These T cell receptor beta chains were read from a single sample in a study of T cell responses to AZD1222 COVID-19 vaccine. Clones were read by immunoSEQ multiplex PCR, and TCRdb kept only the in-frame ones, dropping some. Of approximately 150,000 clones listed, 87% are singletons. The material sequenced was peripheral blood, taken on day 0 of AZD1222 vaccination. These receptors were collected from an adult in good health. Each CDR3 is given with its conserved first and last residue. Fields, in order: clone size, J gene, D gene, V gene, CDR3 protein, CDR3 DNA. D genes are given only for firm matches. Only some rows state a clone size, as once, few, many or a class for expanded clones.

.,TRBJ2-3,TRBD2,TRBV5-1,CASSFQPGLAGGQGTDTQYF,TGCGCCAGCAGCTTTCAACCGGGACTAGCGGGAGGGCAGGGCACAGATACGCAGTATTTT
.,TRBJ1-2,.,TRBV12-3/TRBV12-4,CASSPAGYYGYTF,TGTGCCAGCAGCCCAGCCGGGTACTATGGCTACACCTTC
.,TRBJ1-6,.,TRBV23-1,CARESSPLHF,TGCGCCAGGGAGAGTTCACCCCTCCACTTT
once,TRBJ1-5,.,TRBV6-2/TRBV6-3,CASSYSWVASNQPQHF,TGTGCCAGCAGTTACTCGTGGGTTGCAAGCAATCAGCCCCAGCATTTT
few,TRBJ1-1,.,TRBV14,CASSQDLRTEAFF,TGTGCCAGCAGCCAAGATCTAAGGACTGAAGCTTTCTTT
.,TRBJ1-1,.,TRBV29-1,CSVTGRLNTEAFF,TGCAGCGTTACGGGACGGCTCAACACTGAAGCTTTCTTT
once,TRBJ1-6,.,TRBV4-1,CASSQQTHRPDNSPLHF,TGCGCCAGCAGCCAACAAACCCACAGACCCGATAATTCACCCCTCCACTTT
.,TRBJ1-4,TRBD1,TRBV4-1,CASSQDRTGTNEKLFF,TGCGCCAGCAGCCAAGATAGGACAGGGACTAATGAAAAACTGTTTTTT
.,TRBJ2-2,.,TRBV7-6,CASSPAGVTGELFF,TGTGCCAGCAGCCCAGCAGGGGTTACCGGGGAGCTGTTTTTT
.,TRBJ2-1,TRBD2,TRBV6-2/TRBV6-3,CASSSRGLAESYNEQFF,TGTGCCAGCAGCTCCAGAGGACTAGCGGAGTCTTACAATGAGCAGTTCTTC
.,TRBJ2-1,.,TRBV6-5,CASIQPGGEQFF,TGTGCCAGCATACAGCCCGGGGGTGAGCAGTTCTTC
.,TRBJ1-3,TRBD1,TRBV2,CASSGQGRPGNTIYF,TGTGCCAGCAGTGGACAGGGTAGGCCTGGAAACACCATATATTTT
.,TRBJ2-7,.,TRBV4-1,CASSQVVSREQYF,TGCGCCAGCAGCCAAGTCGTCTCGCGCGAGCAGTACTTC
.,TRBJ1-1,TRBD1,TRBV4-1,CASSQATGMNTEAFF,TGCGCCAGCAGCCAGGCGACAGGGATGAACACTGAAGCTTTCTTT
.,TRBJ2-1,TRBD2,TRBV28,CASSLQPGLADYNEQFF,TGTGCCAGCAGCCTACAACCGGGACTAGCGGACTACAATGAGCAGTTCTTC
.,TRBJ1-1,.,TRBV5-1,CASSLEQLRNTEAFF,TGCGCCAGCAGCTTGGAACAGCTAAGGAACACTGAAGCTTTCTTT
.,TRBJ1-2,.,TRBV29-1,CSVEDPADYYGYTF,TGCAGCGTTGAAGATCCGGCAGACTACTATGGCTACACCTTC
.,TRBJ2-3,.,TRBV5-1,CASSITSWEAPQYF,TGCGCCAGCAGTATCACTAGTTGGGAAGCGCCGCAGTATTTT
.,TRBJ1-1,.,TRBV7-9,CASSFSQVNTEAFF,TGTGCCAGCAGCTTTTCCCAGGTCAACACTGAAGCTTTCTTT
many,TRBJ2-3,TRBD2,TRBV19,CASSPTSGSMDTQYF,TGTGCCAGTAGTCCGACTAGCGGGAGCATGGATACGCAGTATTTT
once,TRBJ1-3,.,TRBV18,CASSPFGWDAGNTIYF,TGTGCCAGCTCACCATTTGGGTGGGATGCTGGAAACACCATATATTTT
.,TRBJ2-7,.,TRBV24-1,CATSLGGTSYEQYF,TGTGCCACCAGTCTTGGGGGAACATCCTACGAGCAGTACTTC
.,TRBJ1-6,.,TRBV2,CASSERGRGSYNSPLHF,TGTGCCAGCAGTGAACGCGGCAGGGGATCCTATAATTCACCCCTCCACTTT
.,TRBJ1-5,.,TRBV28,CASSRQVRGVGGDYSNQPQHF,TGTGCCAGCAGCAGACAGGTCCGAGGTGTCGGGGGGGACTATAGCAATCAGCCCCAGCATTTT
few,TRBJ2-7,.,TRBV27,CASSPNSGVRYEQYF,TGTGCCAGCAGTCCGAACTCGGGGGTGAGGTACGAGCAGTACTTC
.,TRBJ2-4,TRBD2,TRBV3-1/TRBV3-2,CASSHGLASGAKNIQYF,TGTGCCAGCAGCCACGGCTTGGCTAGCGGGGCCAAAAACATTCAGTACTTC
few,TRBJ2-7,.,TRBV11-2,CASSPRPRNEQYF,TGTGCCAGCAGCCCCCGACCCCGTAACGAGCAGTACTTC
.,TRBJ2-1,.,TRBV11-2,CASSLGAPISGSYNEQFF,TGTGCCAGCAGCTTAGGAGCGCCGATTAGTGGGTCCTACAATGAGCAGTTCTTC
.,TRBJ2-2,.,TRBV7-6,CASSHLDRSNTGELFF,TGTGCCAGCAGCCATTTGGACCGCTCGAACACCGGGGAGCTGTTTTTT
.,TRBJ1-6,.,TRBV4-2,CASSQERNSPLHF,TGTGCCAGCAGCCAAGAAAGGAATTCACCCCTCCACTTT
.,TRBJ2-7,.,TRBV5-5,CASSFSGEQYF,TGTGCCAGCAGCTTTTCGGGGGAGCAGTACTTC
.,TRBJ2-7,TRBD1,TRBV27,CASSSYGTGSYEQYF,TGTGCCAGCAGTTCATACGGGACAGGGTCCTACGAGCAGTACTTC
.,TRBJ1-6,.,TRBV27,CASSLRRDGNSPLHF,TGTGCCAGCAGTCTCCGGCGGGACGGAAATTCACCCCTCCACTTT
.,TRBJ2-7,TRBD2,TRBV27,CASSLALAGGPPYEQYF,TGTGCCAGCAGTTTGGCACTAGCGGGAGGGCCTCCCTACGAGCAGTACTTC
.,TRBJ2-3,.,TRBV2,CASSLDYTDTQYF,TGTGCCAGCAGTCTGGACTACACAGATACGCAGTATTTT
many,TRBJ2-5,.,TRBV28,CASSFRGRETQYF,TGTGCCAGCAGTTTCCGGGGTCGGGAGACCCAGTACTTC
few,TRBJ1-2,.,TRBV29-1,CSGRANYGYTF,TGCAGCGGCAGAGCTAACTATGGCTACACCTTC
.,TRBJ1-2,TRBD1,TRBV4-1,CASSPQPGQVYGYTF,TGCGCCAGCAGCCCCCAGCCGGGACAGGTCTATGGCTACACCTTC
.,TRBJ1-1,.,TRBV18,CASSPGIGSEAFF,TGTGCCAGCTCACCCGGGATAGGGAGCGAAGCTTTCTTT
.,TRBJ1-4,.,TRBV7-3,CASSLMGGLANEKLFF,TGTGCCAGCAGCTTAATGGGGGGGCTGGCTAATGAAAAACTGTTTTTT
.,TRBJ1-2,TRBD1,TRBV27,CASSFAGQGDGYTF,TGTGCCAGCAGTTTTGCCGGACAGGGTGATGGCTACACCTTC
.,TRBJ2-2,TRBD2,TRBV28,CASLVGRAGGPNGELFF,TGTGCCAGCCTTGTAGGAAGAGCGGGAGGGCCCAACGGGGAGCTGTTTTTT
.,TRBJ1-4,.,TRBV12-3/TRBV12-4,CASSLSGSEKLFF,TGTGCCAGCAGTTTGTCGGGGAGTGAAAAACTGTTTTTT
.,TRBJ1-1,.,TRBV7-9,CASSSQQGLEAFF,TGTGCCAGCAGCTCCCAACAGGGTCTTGAAGCTTTCTTT
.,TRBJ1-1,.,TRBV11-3,CASSLDKNTEAFF,TGTGCCAGCAGCTTAGATAAGAACACTGAAGCTTTCTTT
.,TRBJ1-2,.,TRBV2,CASRGDNYGYTF,TGTGCCAGCAGGGGCGATAACTATGGCTACACCTTC
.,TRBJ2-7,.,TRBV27,CASKSTGMENEQYF,TGTGCCAGCAAATCGACAGGAATGGAAAACGAGCAGTACTTC
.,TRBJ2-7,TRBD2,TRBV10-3,CAIAAGTSGNSSYEQYF,TGTGCCATCGCTGCCGGGACTAGCGGGAATAGCTCCTACGAGCAGTACTTC
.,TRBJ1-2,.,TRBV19,CASRLRGGNYGYTF,TGTGCCAGTCGCCTTAGAGGGGGAAACTATGGCTACACCTTC
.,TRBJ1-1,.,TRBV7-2,CASSLAGVGTEAFF,TGTGCCAGCAGCTTAGCAGGGGTGGGCACTGAAGCTTTCTTT
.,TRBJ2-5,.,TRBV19,CASSISLSETQYF,TGTGCCAGTAGTATTTCCCTTTCGGAGACCCAGTACTTC
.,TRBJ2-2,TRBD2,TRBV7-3,CASSLNLAGVTGELFF,TGTGCCAGCAGCTTAAATCTAGCGGGAGTAACCGGGGAGCTGTTTTTT
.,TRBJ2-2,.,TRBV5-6,CASSPRGLNTGELFF,TGTGCCAGCAGTCCCCGGGGCTTGAACACCGGGGAGCTGTTTTTT
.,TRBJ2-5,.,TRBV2,CASSEVGRAGETQYF,TGTGCCAGCAGTGAAGTAGGCCGGGCGGGGGAGACCCAGTACTTC
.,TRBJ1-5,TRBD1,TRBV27,CASSYRGEGNQPQHF,TGTGCCAGCAGTTACAGGGGGGAAGGCAATCAGCCCCAGCATTTT
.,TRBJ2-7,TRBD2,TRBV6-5,CASSYATGRTYEQYF,TGTGCCAGCAGTTACGCGACCGGGAGGACTTACGAGCAGTACTTC
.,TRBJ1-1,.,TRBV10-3,CAIRETGTTEAFF,TGTGCCATCAGGGAGACGGGGACCACTGAAGCTTTCTTT
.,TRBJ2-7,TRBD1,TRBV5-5,CASSSTGGRLSEQYF,TGTGCCAGCAGCTCTACAGGGGGCAGATTAAGCGAGCAGTACTTC
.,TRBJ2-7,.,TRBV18,CASSTVSYEQYF,TGTGCCAGCTCTACCGTGAGCTACGAGCAGTACTTC
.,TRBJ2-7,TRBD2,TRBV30,CAWGTSGYEQYF,TGTGCCTGGGGGACTAGCGGCTACGAGCAGTACTTC